This T cell receptor beta chain was sequenced for a study of T-cell reconstitution after alpha-beta-depleted transplantation in children. Unique molecular identifiers were incorporated into the prepared TCRbeta library. MiXCR, applied by TCRdb to the PCR reads, yields one record per CDR3 protein. The sample lists hundreds of thousands of distinct CDR3 sequences, approximately 17% occurring once. This CDR3 comprises 13 residues. V lost 6 bases to trimming and J lost 2 bases, with 13 bases between them. The germline V gene has CDR1 DFQATT and CDR2 SNEGSKA (reference sequence). This clonotype has just a few counts.

The sequences come from PBMCs from the stem cell graft donor, collected from the stem cell graft. This sequence joins TRBV20-1 and TRBJ2-5; the D gene is possibly TRBD1 (6 bases). This TCR was sampled from a human donor who donated a stem cell graft to a child with acute myeloid leukemia. The CDR3 is CSAPGTPQETQYF. In DNA form, the CDR3 reads TGCAGTGCCCCCGGGACACCTCAAGAGACCCAGTACTTC.